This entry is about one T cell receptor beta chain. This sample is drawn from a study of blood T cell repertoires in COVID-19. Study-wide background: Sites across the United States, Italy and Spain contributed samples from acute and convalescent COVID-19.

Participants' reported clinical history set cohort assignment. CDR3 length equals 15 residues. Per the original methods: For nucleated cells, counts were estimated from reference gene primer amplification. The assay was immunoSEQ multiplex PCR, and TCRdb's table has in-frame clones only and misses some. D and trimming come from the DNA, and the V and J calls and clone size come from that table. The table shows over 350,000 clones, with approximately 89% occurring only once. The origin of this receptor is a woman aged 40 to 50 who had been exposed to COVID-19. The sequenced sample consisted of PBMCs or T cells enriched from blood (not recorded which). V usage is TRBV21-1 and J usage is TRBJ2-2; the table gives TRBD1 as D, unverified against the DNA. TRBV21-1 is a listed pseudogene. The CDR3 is CASSSHRERAGELFF. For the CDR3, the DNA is TGTGCCAGCAGCAGCCACAGGGAACGTGCCGGGGAGCTGTTTTTT.